Following are 14 T cell receptor beta chains from one sample sequenced in a study of blood T cell repertoires in COVID-19. Only in-frame clones appear in the TCRdb table, and some are missing; sequencing was by immunoSEQ multiplex PCR. The sample carries roughly 90,000 clones, under 85% recorded once. The specimen sequenced was peripheral blood. Source of these receptors: a human donor in a cohort sampled during active COVID-19.

This sequence joins TRBV7-6 and TRBJ2-3; TRBD2 matches 11 bases. V was pared by 2 bases and J by 3 bases, with 13 bases of the junction left unmatched. The CDR3 length is 19 residues. CDR1 and CDR2 (germline): SGHVS, FNYEAQ. This chain's CDR3 is CASSLRPFSGGAGTDTQYF. The CDR3 coding sequence is TGTGCCAGCAGCTTAAGGCCTTTTAGCGGGGGGGCCGGGACAGATACGCAGTATTTT.

The rearrangement links TRBV6-5 to TRBJ2-4; tentatively, D is TRBD1 (6 bases). The germline CDR1 and CDR2 sequences are MNHEY and SVGAGI. Trimming took 5 bases from V and 5 from J, leaving 13 bases between them. The CDR3 sequence is 14 residues long. The CDR3 nucleotides read TGTGCCAGCAGTCGAGGACAGTTCGAAAACATTCAGTACTTC. Amino acid sequence: CASSRGQFENIQYF.

The rearrangement uses TRBV20-1 and TRBJ2-5; 8 nucleotides agree with TRBD2. V trimming: 6 bases; J trimming: 7 bases; junction bases outside the gene matches: 4. The CDR3 is 11 residues long. CDR1 and CDR2 (germline): DFQATT, SNEGSKA (reference sequence). CDR3 sequence (DNA): TGCAGTGCCGGGGGGGAGGGGACCCAGTACTTC. It specifies CSAGGEGTQYF.

This clone was observed a single time. J is TRBJ2-7 and V is TRBV2; D unresolved. The CDR3 totals 15 residues. The ends were cut back, 6 bases at V and 1 base at J, with 16 bases in the middle. Germline lookup yields CDR1 SNHLY and CDR2 FYNNEI. CDR3 residues: CASSGTLTGSYEQYF. CDR3 in DNA: TGTGCCAGCAGCGGTACCTTGACGGGTTCCTACGAGCAGTACTTC.

The chain has TRBV5-4 and TRBJ2-3; no clear D. With 4 bases removed from V and 3 bases from J, the gap between germline ends came to 6 bases. This CDR3 has 12 amino acids. The germline CDR1 and CDR2 sequences are SGHNT and YYREEE (reference sequence). The CDR3 region is CASSPSTDTQYF. CDR3 DNA: TGTGCCAGCAGCCCGAGTACAGATACGCAGTATTTT.

This chain joins TRBV7-8 and TRBJ2-1, with TRBD1 matching over 7 bases. Germline V gene sequence: CDR1 SGHVS, CDR2 FQNEAQ. The CDR3 sequence is 16 residues long. V gave up 3 bases and J gave up 1 base; unmatched junction bases: 6. CDR3 residues: CASSLDRIISYNEQFF. In DNA form, the CDR3 reads TGTGCCAGCAGCTTGGACAGGATCATTTCCTACAATGAGCAGTTCTTC. Variable domain in full (rest from reference TRBV7-8 and TRBJ2-1): GAGVSQSPRYKVAKRGQDVALRCDPISGHVSLFWYQQALGQGPEFLTYFQNEAQLDKSGLPSDRFFAERPEGSVSTLKIQRTQQEDSAVYLCASSLDRIISYNEQFFGPGTRLTVL.

CDR3 sequence: CASSLGGGRGNTEAFF. The CDR3 DNA reads as TGTGCCAGTAGTCTCGGGGGCGGGAGGGGGAACACTGAAGCTTTCTTT. This chain uses TRBV19 with TRBJ1-1; tentative D call: TRBD1 (6 bases). The CDR3 spans 16 residues. Germline assignment: CDR1 LNHDA and CDR2 SQIVND (reference sequence). The V end lost 5 bases, the J end lost 1 base, and 17 bases lay between the germline ends. Full variable domain (missing parts from reference TRBV19 and TRBJ1-1): DGGITQSPKYLFRKEGQNVTLSCEQNLNHDAMYWYRQDPGQGLRLIYYSQIVNDFQKGDIAEGYSVSREKKESFPLTVTSAQKNPTAFYLCASSLGGGRGNTEAFFGQGTRLTVV.

This chain links TRBV29-1 with TRBJ2-2, with 8 nucleotides matching TRBD1. The CDR3 totals 14 residues. The V segment lost 4 bases and the J segment 6 bases; nucleotides outside the gene matches: 7. Germline loops: CDR1 SQVTM, CDR2 ANQGSEA. The CDR3 DNA reads TGCAGCGTTGTCGGACAGGGATACGCCGGGGAGCTGTTTTTT. Its translation: CSVVGQGYAGELFF.

V usage is TRBV6-5 and J usage is TRBJ2-1; 9 positions match TRBD2. Looked up from germline, CDR1 is MNHEY and CDR2 is SVGAGI. CDR3 length: 15 amino acids. The V gene end was trimmed by 4 bases and the J gene end by 7 bases; junction bases not matched to a gene: 8. The CDR3 DNA sequence: TGTGCCAGCAGTTCAGCGGGAGGAGTATGGAATGAGCAGTTCTTC. Amino acids: CASSSAGGVWNEQFF.

The rearrangement links TRBV25-1 to TRBJ2-1, with D unresolved. The germline V and J ends were trimmed by 3 bases and 0 bases, with 9 bases remaining between them. The germline V gene has CDR1 MGHDK and CDR2 SYGVNS. The CDR3 loop spans 15 amino acids. The chain's CDR3 is CASSDINRSYNEQFF. For the CDR3, the DNA is TGTGCCAGCAGTGATATTAATCGCTCCTACAATGAGCAGTTCTTC. The entire variable domain, with the rest obtained from reference TRBV25-1 and TRBJ2-1, is as follows: EADIYQTPRYLVIGTGKKITLECSQTMGHDKMYWYQQDPGMELHLIHYSYGVNSTEKGDLSSESTVSRIRTEHFPLTLESARPSHTSQYLCASSDINRSYNEQFFGPGTRLTVL.

V and J are TRBV6-2 or TRBV6-3 and TRBJ1-1, with no clear D. The germline gives CDR1 MNHEY, CDR2 SVGEGT. Trimming left V 0 bases short and J 1 base short, with 9 bases between. CDR3 length equals 15 residues. CDR3 bases: TGTGCCAGCAGTTACTCAGGTTGGGCGAACACTGAAGCTTTCTTT. Its translation is CASSYSGWANTEAFF.

The chain links TRBV28 to TRBJ1-5, with 12 bases aligning to TRBD1. Germline loops: CDR1 MDHEN, CDR2 SYDVKM. The CDR3 has 14 amino acids. V lost 3 bases to trimming and J lost 6 bases; unmatched junction nucleotides: 0. CDR3 in DNA: TGTGCCAGCAGTTTGGGACAGGGGGCTCAGCCCCAGCATTTT. Amino acids: CASSLGQGAQPQHF.

The CDR3 DNA is TGCAGTGTGGCAGAATACAATGAGCAGTTCTTC. This gives the protein CSVAEYNEQFF. The rearrangement uses TRBV20-1 and TRBJ2-1; D is undetermined. Looked up from germline, CDR1 is DFQATT and CDR2 is SNEGSKA (reference sequence). The CDR3 consists of 11 residues. Trimming cost V 7 bases and J 4 bases, with 8 bases left between them.

V gene TRBV6-9 combines with J gene TRBJ2-5; 8 positions agree with TRBD2. With 0 bases clipped from V and 2 bases from J, the junction kept 5 bases outside the gene matches. Germline V gene sequence: CDR1 MNHGY, CDR2 SVAAGI. The CDR3 consists of 16 residues. CDR3 protein: CASSYSAGGRQETQYF. The CDR3 DNA sequence: TGTGCCAGCAGTTATTCCGCGGGGGGTAGACAAGAGACCCAGTACTTC.